This T cell receptor (beta chain) was sequenced during a study of T cells in Graves' hyperthyroidism and ophthalmopathy. For the study at large: Peripheral blood was collected at initial diagnosis, before any treatment.

CDR3 length: 15 residues. The V and J ends lost 8 bases and 3 bases, in that order; junction bases with no gene match: 2. CDR1 is MNHNS, CDR2 SASEGT, per germline. The CDR3 regions of TCR beta were amplified from RNA transcripts. A set of HTBI primers served as the primers for a first-round RT-PCR of the TCR CDR3. TCRdb re-called the multiplex PCR reads with MiXCR, one entry per CDR3 protein. This sample yields about 320,000 distinct CDR3 sequences, of which roughly 17% are seen a single time; around 35% belongs to the top ten. This chain connects TRBV6-1 to TRBJ2-3, with TRBD2 identical over 16 bases. This receptor was obtained from a man aged 25-45 years with Graves' hyperthyroidism. The sequenced sample was blood. In nucleotides, the CDR3 is TGTGCCAGCGGGACTAGCGGGAGGGAGACAGATACGCAGTATTTT. It translates to CASGTSGRETDTQYF.